One and the same sample provided the 26 T cell receptor beta chains below, sequenced in a study of blood T cell repertoires in COVID-19. Data came from immunoSEQ multiplex PCR; TCRdb stores just in-frame clones and leaves some out. The profile covers some 97,000 clones, with roughly 85% appearing a single time and less than 35% taken by the ten largest. The sequencing sample was made of peripheral blood. The receptors originated from a man aged 65-85 years with active or convalescent COVID-19.

The V gene is TRBV7-8, the J gene TRBJ1-5, with 11 bases lining up with TRBD1. V shed 5 bases, J shed 1 base, and the junction held 4 bases outside the gene matches. Germline V lookup: CDR1 SGHVS, CDR2 FQNEAQ. The CDR3 loop spans 16 amino acids. CDR3 protein: CASSTRTGGSNQPQHF. The CDR3 nucleotides read TGTGCCAGCAGCACCCGGACAGGGGGCAGCAATCAGCCCCAGCATTTT.

This clone was counted a few times. This sequence joins TRBV7-9 and TRBJ1-1; 7 bases line up with TRBD1. CDR1 is SEHNR and CDR2 is FQNEAQ in the germline V gene (reference sequence). The CDR3 spans 14 residues. Trimming at V came to 3 bases and at J to 3 bases, leaving 4 bases not matched to a gene. The CDR3: CASSFGQEYTEAFF. CDR3 in DNA: TGTGCCAGCAGCTTTGGACAGGAGTACACTGAAGCTTTCTTT.

V usage is TRBV15 and J usage is TRBJ2-7, with D tentatively TRBD1 (6 bases). The CDR3 runs to 17 residues. V was trimmed by 0 bases and J by 0 bases, leaving 15 bases between them. Germline V lookup: CDR1 LNHNV, CDR2 YYDKDF (reference sequence). CDR3 bases: TGTGCCACCAGCAGAGATCAGGTGCAGGGGCCCTCCTACGAGCAGTACTTC. It translates to CATSRDQVQGPSYEQYF.

This chain links TRBV4-1 with TRBJ2-7; 9 bases agree with TRBD1. Germline V gene lookup returns CDR1 MGHRA and CDR2 YSYEKL. The J segment lost 3 bases and the V segment lost 4 bases, leaving 4 bases of the junction unmatched. This CDR3 comprises 14 residues. The CDR3 spells CASSPRQGDYEQYF. The CDR3, as DNA: TGCGCCAGCAGCCCAAGACAGGGGGACTACGAGCAGTACTTC.

This sequence joins TRBV2 and TRBJ2-3, with a weak D call TRBD1 (5 bases). Deletions cut 1 base from V and 2 bases from J, with 7 bases between. Germline assignment: CDR1 SNHLY and CDR2 FYNNEI. The CDR3 is 14 residues long. DNA for the CDR3: TGTGCCAGCAGTGAAGTAGGGGACACAGATACGCAGTATTTT. Amino acid sequence: CASSEVGDTDTQYF.

J is TRBJ2-4 and V is TRBV2; D possibly corresponds to TRBD2 (5 bases). Trimming removed 4 bases from V and 6 bases from J, with 10 bases in between. Germline V CDR1 and CDR2: SNHLY, FYNNEI. The CDR3 sequence is 13 residues long. This CDR3 is CASSVRVSNIQYF. The CDR3, as DNA: TGTGCCAGCAGTGTGAGGGTCTCAAACATTCAGTACTTC.

The gene calls are TRBV9 and TRBJ2-3, with a tentative D call TRBD1 (6 bases). The CDR3 runs 13 residues. Germline CDR1 and CDR2: SGDLS and YYNGEE. Trimming cost V 6 bases and J 2 bases, with 10 bases left between them. The CDR3 region has the DNA TGTGCCAGCACCCGGGACACCACAGATACGCAGTATTTT. It yields the protein CASTRDTTDTQYF.

This clone was seen more than once but under ten times. The rearrangement links TRBV29-1 to TRBJ1-2; a weak D match, TRBD1 (5 bases). The CDR3 consists of 11 residues. V was clipped by 6 bases and J by 6 bases, with 11 bases between them. Looked up from germline, CDR1 is SQVTM and CDR2 is ANQGSEA. CDR3 protein: CSVTTDHGYTF. As DNA, the CDR3 is TGCAGCGTCACGACAGACCATGGCTACACCTTC.

This rearrangement joins TRBV30 to TRBJ2-5, with D perhaps TRBD2 (7 bases). Trimming pared 4 bases from V and 6 bases from J, leaving 21 bases between. This CDR3 comprises 15 residues. The V gene's germline CDR1 is GTSNPN and CDR2 SVGIG (reference sequence). In DNA, the CDR3 is TGTGCCTGGACAGGGGAGGGGGTAGGCTTAAAGACCCAGTACTTC. Translation: CAWTGEGVGLKTQYF.

The V call is TRBV19, the J call TRBJ1-5; D may be TRBD1 (6 bases). Germline CDR1 LNHDA, CDR2 SQIVND (reference sequence). Trimming stripped 3 bases from V and 5 bases from J, with 11 bases between. This CDR3 comprises 14 residues. Written as DNA, the CDR3 is TGTGCCAGTAGTATGGGGGGGCTCCATCAGCCCCAGCATTTT. It is translated as CASSMGGLHQPQHF.

CDR3 residues: CASSAPTSGPSTDTQYF. DNA of the CDR3: TGTGCCAGCAGTGCCCCTACTAGCGGACCTAGCACAGATACGCAGTATTTT. This chain connects TRBV28 to TRBJ2-3; 8 bases are shared with TRBD2. The length of the CDR3 is 17 residues. Trimming removed 5 bases from V and 0 bases from J; junction bases left unmatched: 10. Germline assignment: CDR1 MDHEN and CDR2 SYDVKM.

The chain carries TRBV4-1 and TRBJ1-2, with TRBD1 identical over 10 bases. The CDR3 is 16 residues long. Unmatched junction bases numbered 7, after V lost 1 base and J lost 5 bases. Germline values: CDR1 MGHRA, CDR2 YSYEKL. In DNA form, the CDR3 reads TGCGCCAGCAGCCAAGCATGGGACAGGGGATTATATGGCTACACCTTC. Encoded protein: CASSQAWDRGLYGYTF.

The chain uses TRBV6-5 and TRBJ1-2, with 11 bases fitting TRBD1. The CDR3 length is 13 residues. The ends lost 7 bases at V and 5 bases at J; junction bases unmatched: 3. Germline assignment: CDR1 MNHEY and CDR2 SVGAGI. The CDR3 DNA reads TGTGCCAGCATGGACAGGGGGCCTTATGGCTACACCTTC. Its translation is CASMDRGPYGYTF.

The chain recombines TRBV19 with TRBJ1-2, with D hard to call. The CDR3 contains 14 residues. Germline V gene data show CDR1 as LNHDA and CDR2 as SQIVND (reference sequence). V was shortened by 0 bases and J by 6 bases, with 11 bases between the two germline ends. The CDR3 nucleotides read TGTGCCAGTAGTATAGATCCACAGTCCCATGGCTACACCTTC. It translates to CASSIDPQSHGYTF.

This chain connects TRBV27 to TRBJ2-7; D is perhaps TRBD2 (6 bases). Trimming cost V 4 bases and J 0 bases, with 10 bases left between them. CDR3 size: 14 residues. CDR1 and CDR2 (germline): MNHEY, SMNVEV (reference sequence). This chain's CDR3 is CASSYGGSSYEQYF. The CDR3 DNA reads TGTGCCAGCAGTTACGGGGGTAGCTCCTACGAGCAGTACTTC.

In this sample, this clone turned up once. The chain has TRBV11-2 and TRBJ2-7, with TRBD2 matching over 7 bases. V was pared by 7 bases and J by 6 bases, with 12 bases of the junction left unmatched. Germline V CDR1 and CDR2: SGHAT, FQNNGV. The CDR3 extends over 14 amino acids. Written as DNA, the CDR3 is TGTGCCAGCACCCTTTGGGCGGGAGAAGGCGAGCAGTACTTC. Its translation: CASTLWAGEGEQYF.

V usage is TRBV30 and J usage is TRBJ2-3; 8 bases agree with TRBD2. CDR1 is GTSNPN and CDR2 is SVGIG in the germline V gene (reference sequence). The length of the CDR3 is 20 residues. The V segment lost 1 base and the J segment 2 bases; nucleotides outside the gene matches: 20. The CDR3 spells CAWSGLLGGGRPPPTDTQYF. In nucleotides, the CDR3 is TGTGCCTGGAGTGGGCTCCTAGGAGGCGGGAGGCCTCCCCCCACAGATACGCAGTATTTT.

The chain joins TRBV6-5 to TRBJ1-1, with a weak D call TRBD1 (6 bases). V gave up 6 bases and J gave up 6 bases, with 17 bases separating them. CDR1 is MNHEY and CDR2 is SVGAGI in the germline V gene. The CDR3 runs to 14 residues. CDR3 nucleotide sequence: TGTGCCAGCAGACCCCAGGGGTTAGAGGCTGAAGCTTTCTTT. Its translation: CASRPQGLEAEAFF.

The chain combines TRBV5-6 with TRBJ2-3, with D maybe TRBD1 (6 bases). The germline CDR1 and CDR2 sequences are SGHDT and YYEEEE. CDR3 length equals 15 residues. V lost 4 bases and J lost 1, with 13 bases in between. The CDR3 loop reads CASSLGSGGTDTQYF. For the CDR3, the DNA is TGTGCCAGCAGCCTCGGTTCAGGGGGCACAGATACGCAGTATTTT. The full variable domain, completed using reference TRBV5-6 and TRBJ2-3, is DAGVTQSPTHLIKTRGQQVTLRCSPKSGHDTVSWYQQALGQGPQFIFQYYEEEERQRGNFPDRFSGHQFPNYSSELNVNALLLGDSALYLCASSLGSGGTDTQYFGPGTRLTVL.

The chain links TRBV5-1 to TRBJ2-6, with D maybe TRBD1 (6 bases). Germline V gene sequence: CDR1 SGHRS, CDR2 YFSETQ. Trimming left V 0 bases short and J 4 bases short, with 14 bases between. CDR3 size: 17 residues. The CDR3 bases are TGCGCCAGCAGCTTGGCCCCCACAGGGACCGGGGCCAACGTCCTGACTTTC. Its translation is CASSLAPTGTGANVLTF.

The DNA for the CDR3 is TGTGCCTGGAGTCGTCTTACTGGGGCCAACGTCCTGACTTTC. This sequence encodes CAWSRLTGANVLTF. The chain is built from TRBV30 and TRBJ2-6, with no clear D. The germline CDR1 and CDR2 sequences are GTSNPN and SVGIG (reference sequence). Trimming removed 2 bases at V and 2 bases at J, with 7 bases between. This CDR3 comprises 14 residues.

The chain recombines TRBV4-3 with TRBJ2-1; 7 bases line up with TRBD2. V lost 1 base to trimming and J lost 4 bases; unmatched junction nucleotides: 7. Germline V CDR1 and CDR2: LGHNA, YSLEER. The CDR3 has 16 residues. The CDR3 region has the DNA TGCGCCAGCAGCCAAGCCGGACTAGTCGGTTACAATGAGCAGTTCTTC. Protein sequence: CASSQAGLVGYNEQFF.

In this sample, this clone turned up once. J is TRBJ2-3 and V is TRBV5-6; 10 bases line up with TRBD2. After removal of 4 bases from V and 3 bases from J, the junction contained 2 bases not matched to a gene. CDR3 length: 14 residues. Germline values: CDR1 SGHDT, CDR2 YYEEEE. The CDR3 nucleotides are TGTGCCAGCAGCCCGGGACTAGCGACAGATACGCAGTATTTT. Translating gives CASSPGLATDTQYF.

The chain uses TRBV6-2 or TRBV6-3 and TRBJ1-1; tentative D call: TRBD1 (5 bases). There are 15 residues in the CDR3. CDR1 is MNHEY and CDR2 is SVGEGT in the germline V gene. V was shortened by 4 bases and J by 1 base, with 13 bases between the two germline ends. CDR3 amino acids: CASSSSGGQNTEAFF. The CDR3, as DNA: TGTGCCAGCAGTTCCTCGGGAGGACAGAACACTGAAGCTTTCTTT.

The chain combines TRBV5-6 with TRBJ1-6; TRBD1 matches at 8 bases. The CDR3 consists of 19 residues. V shed 0 bases and J 8 bases; nucleotides not matched to a gene: 16. Germline V gives CDR1 SGHDT, CDR2 YYEEEE. The CDR3 loop is CASSLGPDRGFLGDSPLHF. CDR3 nucleotide sequence: TGTGCCAGCAGCTTGGGGCCCGACAGGGGCTTCCTTGGCGATTCACCCCTCCACTTT.

Notes on this clone: Mismatch with germline at one junction end may stem from a read error. V usage is TRBV7-7 and J usage is TRBJ2-1; 9 bases align to TRBD2. Germline V lookup: CDR1 SSHAT, CDR2 FNYEAQ (reference sequence). This CDR3 region has 18 residues. The DNA for the CDR3 is TGTGCTAGCAGCGCGTCAGCGGGAGGTCGCGCCAGTAACAATGAGCAGTTCTTC. It encodes CASSASAGGRASNNEQFF.